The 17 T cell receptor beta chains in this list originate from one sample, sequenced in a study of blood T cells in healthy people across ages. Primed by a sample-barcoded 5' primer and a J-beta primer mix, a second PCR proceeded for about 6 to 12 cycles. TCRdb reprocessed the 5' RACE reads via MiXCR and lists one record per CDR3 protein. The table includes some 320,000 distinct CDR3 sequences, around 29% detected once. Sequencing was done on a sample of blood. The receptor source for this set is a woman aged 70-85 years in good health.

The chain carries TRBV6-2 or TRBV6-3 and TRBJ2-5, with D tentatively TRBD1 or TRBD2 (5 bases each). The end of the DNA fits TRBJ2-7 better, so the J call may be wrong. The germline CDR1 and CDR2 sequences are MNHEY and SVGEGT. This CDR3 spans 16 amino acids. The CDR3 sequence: CASSYPGRGKTYEQYF. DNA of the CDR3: TGTGCCAGCAGTTACCCGGGGCGAGGGAAGACCTACGAGCAGTACTTC.

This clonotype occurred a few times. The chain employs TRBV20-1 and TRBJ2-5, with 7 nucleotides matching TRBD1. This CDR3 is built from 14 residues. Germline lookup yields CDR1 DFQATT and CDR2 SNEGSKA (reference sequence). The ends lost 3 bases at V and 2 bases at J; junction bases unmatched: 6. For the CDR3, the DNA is TGCAGTGCTAGTGAGGGACAGATTCAAGAGACCCAGTACTTC. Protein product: CSASEGQIQETQYF.

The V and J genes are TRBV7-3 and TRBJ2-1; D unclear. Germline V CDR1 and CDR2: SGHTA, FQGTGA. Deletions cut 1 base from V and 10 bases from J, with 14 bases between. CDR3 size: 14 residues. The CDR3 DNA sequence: TGTGCCAGCAGCTTAAGTGGGCTAGTTAACGAGCAGTTCTTC. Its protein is CASSLSGLVNEQFF.

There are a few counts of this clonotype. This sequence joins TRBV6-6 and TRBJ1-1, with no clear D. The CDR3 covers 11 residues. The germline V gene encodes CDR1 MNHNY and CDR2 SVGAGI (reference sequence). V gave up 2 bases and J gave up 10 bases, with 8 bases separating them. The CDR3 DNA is TGTGCCAGCAGTTACGAGATGTCAGCTTTCTTT. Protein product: CASSYEMSAFF.

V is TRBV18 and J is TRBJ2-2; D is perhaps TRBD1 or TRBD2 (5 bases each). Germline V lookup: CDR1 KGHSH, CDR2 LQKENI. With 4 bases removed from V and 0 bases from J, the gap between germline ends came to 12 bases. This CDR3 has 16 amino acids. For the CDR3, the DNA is TGTGCCAGCTCACTATCCGGGACGACGAACACCGGGGAGCTGTTTTTT. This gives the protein CASSLSGTTNTGELFF.

The CDR3: CASRSVAGAYEQYF. DNA of the CDR3: TGTGCCAGCAGATCTGTCGCAGGGGCCTACGAGCAGTACTTC. V usage is TRBV6-2 or TRBV6-3 and J usage is TRBJ2-7; perhaps TRBD1 as D (6 bases). This CDR3 spans 14 amino acids. Germline CDR1 is MNHEY and CDR2 is SVGEGT. Trimming removed 6 bases at V and 2 bases at J, with 14 bases between.

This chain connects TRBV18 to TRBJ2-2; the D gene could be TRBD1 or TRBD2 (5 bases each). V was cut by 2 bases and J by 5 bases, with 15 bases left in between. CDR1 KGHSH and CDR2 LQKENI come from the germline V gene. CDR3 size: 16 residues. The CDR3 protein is CASSPSVRGLTGELFF. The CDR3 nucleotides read TGTGCCAGCTCACCATCTGTCCGGGGCCTTACCGGGGAGCTGTTTTTT.

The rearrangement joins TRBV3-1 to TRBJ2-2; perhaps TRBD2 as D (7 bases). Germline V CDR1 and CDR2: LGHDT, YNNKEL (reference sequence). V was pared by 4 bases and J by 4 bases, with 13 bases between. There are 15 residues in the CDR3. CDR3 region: CASSLAGGPTGELFF. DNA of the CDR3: TGTGCCAGCAGCCTCGCCGGGGGGCCCACCGGGGAGCTGTTTTTT.

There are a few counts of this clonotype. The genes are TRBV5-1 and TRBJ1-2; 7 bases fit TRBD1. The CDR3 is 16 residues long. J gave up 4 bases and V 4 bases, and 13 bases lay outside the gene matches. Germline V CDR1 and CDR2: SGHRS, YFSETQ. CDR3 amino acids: CASSIGQVTLGYGYTF. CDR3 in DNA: TGCGCCAGCAGCATCGGACAGGTCACTCTTGGCTATGGCTACACCTTC.

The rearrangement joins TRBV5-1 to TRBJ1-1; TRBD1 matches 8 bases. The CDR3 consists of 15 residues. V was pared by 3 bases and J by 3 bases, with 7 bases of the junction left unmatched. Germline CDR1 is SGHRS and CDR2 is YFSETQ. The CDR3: CASSSHRGMDTEAFF. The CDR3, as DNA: TGCGCCAGCAGCTCCCACAGGGGGATGGACACTGAAGCTTTCTTT.

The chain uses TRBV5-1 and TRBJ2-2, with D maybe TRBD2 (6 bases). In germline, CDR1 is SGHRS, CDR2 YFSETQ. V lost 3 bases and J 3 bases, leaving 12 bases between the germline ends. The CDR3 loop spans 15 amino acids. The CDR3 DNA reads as TGCGCCAGCAGCTCAGGAGGAGGGGACACCGGGGAGCTGTTTTTT. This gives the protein CASSSGGGDTGELFF.

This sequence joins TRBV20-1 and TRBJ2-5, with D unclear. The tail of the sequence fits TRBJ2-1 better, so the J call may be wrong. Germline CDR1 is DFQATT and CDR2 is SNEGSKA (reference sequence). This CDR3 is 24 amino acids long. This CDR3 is CSAIPAVKSSSTGSRRMTSGEQFF. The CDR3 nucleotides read TGCAGTGCCATCCCCGCTGTCAAGTCCAGTTCTACGGGCTCTCGGAGAATGACGAGTGGTGAGCAGTTCTTC.

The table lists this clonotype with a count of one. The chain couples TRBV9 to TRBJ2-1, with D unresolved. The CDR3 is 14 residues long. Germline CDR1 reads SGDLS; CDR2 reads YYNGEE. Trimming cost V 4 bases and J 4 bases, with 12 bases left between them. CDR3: CASSPTGYYNEQFF. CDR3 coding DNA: TGTGCCAGCAGCCCCACTGGGTATTACAATGAGCAGTTCTTC. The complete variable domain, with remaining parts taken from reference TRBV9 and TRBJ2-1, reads DSGVTQTPKHLITATGQRVTLRCSPRSGDLSVYWYQQSLDQGLQFLIQYYNGEERAKGNILERFSAQQFPDLHSELNLSSLELGDSALYFCASSPTGYYNEQFFGPGTRLTVL.

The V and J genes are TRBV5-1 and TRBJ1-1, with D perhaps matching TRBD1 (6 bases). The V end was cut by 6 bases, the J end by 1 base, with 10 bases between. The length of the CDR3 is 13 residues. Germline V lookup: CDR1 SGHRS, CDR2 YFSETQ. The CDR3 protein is CASTIQGNTEAFF. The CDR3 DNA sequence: TGCGCCAGCACCATACAGGGGAACACTGAAGCTTTCTTT.

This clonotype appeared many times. The CDR3 region has the DNA TGTGCCAGCAGCTACACCCCGACGGCCGTCCAGCAGTTCTTC. Translating it yields CASSYTPTAVQQFF. The chain uses TRBV7-3 and TRBJ2-5; D ambiguous. The better agreement between TRBJ2-1 and the DNA end casts doubt on the J call. From germline, CDR1 is SGHTA and CDR2 FQGTGA. The CDR3 has 14 amino acids.

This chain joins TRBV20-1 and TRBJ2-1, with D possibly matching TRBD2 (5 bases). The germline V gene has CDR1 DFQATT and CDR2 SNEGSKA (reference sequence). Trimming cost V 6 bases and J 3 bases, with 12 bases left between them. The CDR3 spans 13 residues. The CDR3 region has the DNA TGCAGTGCGCAGACGGGGTTCTACAATGAGCAGTTCTTC. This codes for CSAQTGFYNEQFF.

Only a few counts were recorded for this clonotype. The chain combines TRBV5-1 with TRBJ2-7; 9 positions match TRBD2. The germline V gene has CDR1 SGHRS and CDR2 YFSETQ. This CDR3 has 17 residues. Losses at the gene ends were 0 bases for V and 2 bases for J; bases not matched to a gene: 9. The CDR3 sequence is CASSLDIGGRVPYEQYF. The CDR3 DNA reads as TGCGCCAGCAGCTTGGATATAGGCGGGAGGGTCCCCTACGAGCAGTACTTC. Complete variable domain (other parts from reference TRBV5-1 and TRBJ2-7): KAGVTQTPRYLIKTRGQQVTLSCSPISGHRSVSWYQQTPGQGLQFLFEYFSETQRNKGNFPGRFSGRQFSNSRSEMNVSTLELGDSALYLCASSLDIGGRVPYEQYFGPGTRLTVT.